This entry is about one T cell receptor (beta chain). The antigen is not known. MiXCR, applied by TCRdb to the 5' RACE reads, yields one record per CDR3 protein. Of roughly 100,000 distinct CDR3 sequences in the sample, approximately 17% were seen once. The data belong to a study of T-cell memory formation after mild COVID-19. Study as a whole: Across donors, TCR clusters were largely donor specific. Overall study results and limits: CD4+ bias marked clones expanding day 15 to 37, unlike balanced contracting clones. Researchers report contracting CD4+ clones mostly in CM and EM, with CD8+ clones in EMRA. The finding that pre-infection memory included some responding clones suggested that cross-reactive memory joined.

Sequences were obtained from PBMCs or a T cell subset sorted from them (not recorded which). This receptor was identified in an adult woman who had mild COVID-19 (a few samples of this study predate the infection). Cell type and time point are not known.

CDR3 region: CASSPIQGSNQPQHF. CDR3 coding DNA: TGTGCCAGCAGTCCAATACAGGGGAGCAATCAGCCCCAGCATTTT. The chain has TRBV6-5 and TRBJ1-5; 7 bases are shared with TRBD1. Unmatched junction bases numbered 5, after V lost 5 bases and J lost 1 base. The V gene's germline CDR1 is MNHEY and CDR2 SVGAGI. The CDR3 totals 15 residues.